Shown below are 13 T cell receptor beta chains from a single sample sequenced in a study of cytomegalovirus exposure and HLA in healthy donors. TCRdb's copy holds only in-frame clones and misses some; the assay was immunoSEQ multiplex PCR. The top ten hold 2.1% of the sample, which has around 130,000 clones, approximately 87% seen once. Sequenced material: PBMCs. The receptors were gathered from a woman under 40 in good health and CMV-seronegative.

The rearrangement joins TRBV4-2 to TRBJ1-1; no definite D call. The germline V gene has CDR1 LGHNA and CDR2 YNFKEQ. The CDR3 runs to 15 residues. Trimming took 4 bases from V and 3 from J, leaving 15 bases between them. The CDR3 loop reads CASSLLRESDTEAFF. The CDR3 DNA reads as TGTGCCAGCAGCCTCCTGCGGGAATCGGACACTGAAGCTTTCTTT.

The chain uses TRBV14 and TRBJ1-1; tentative D call: TRBD1 (5 bases). The CDR3 length is 14 residues. Germline V gene data show CDR1 as SGHDN and CDR2 as FVKESK. Trimming took off 3 bases at V and 10 bases at J, with 18 bases between the two ends. CDR3 residues: CASSHTSNRGLAFF. The CDR3 region has the DNA TGTGCCAGCAGCCATACCTCTAATCGGGGGTTAGCTTTCTTT.

The genes are TRBV18 and TRBJ1-3; D call uncertain. This CDR3 has 16 residues. Trimming pared 5 bases from V and 0 bases from J, leaving 14 bases between. Germline V gene data show CDR1 as KGHSH and CDR2 as LQKENI. The CDR3 is CASSAGEGGSGNTIYF. DNA of the CDR3: TGTGCCAGCTCAGCCGGTGAAGGAGGCTCTGGAAACACCATATATTTT.

This chain uses TRBV15 with TRBJ2-2; 7 nucleotides agree with TRBD1. J was trimmed by 1 base and V by 4 bases; bases with no gene match: 12. The CDR3 is 18 amino acids. The germline V gene has CDR1 LNHNV and CDR2 YYDKDF (reference sequence). The chain's CDR3 is CATSTGISGTENTGELFF. CDR3 bases: TGTGCCACCAGCACGGGAATATCCGGGACAGAGAACACCGGGGAGCTGTTTTTT.

This clone has only one observation. The rearrangement joins TRBV14 to TRBJ2-3; D is unclear. Per the germline V gene, CDR1 is SGHDN and CDR2 is FVKESK. Trimming took 0 bases from V and 5 from J, leaving 9 bases between them. The CDR3 spans 14 residues. The CDR3 nucleotides are TGTGCCAGCAGCCAAGATTTGACTCTAGATACGCAGTATTTT. Translating it yields CASSQDLTLDTQYF.

J is TRBJ2-3 and V is TRBV19, with D uncertain. V was trimmed by 5 bases and J by 4 bases, leaving 7 bases between them. Germline assignment: CDR1 LNHDA and CDR2 SQIVND (reference sequence). The CDR3 has 12 amino acids. As DNA, the CDR3 is TGTGCCAGTAGTCGCACTCCAGATACGCAGTATTTT. Encoded protein: CASSRTPDTQYF.

V and J are TRBV27 and TRBJ2-7, with TRBD1 as a possible D gene (6 bases). The CDR3 has 15 amino acids. Germline V gives CDR1 MNHEY, CDR2 SMNVEV (reference sequence). V lost 3 bases, J lost 3 bases, and 15 bases lay in between. The CDR3 loop is CASSFQGTSVYEQYF. CDR3 nucleotide sequence: TGTGCCAGCAGTTTCCAAGGGACATCCGTCTACGAGCAGTACTTC.

This clone has just a few counts. This sequence joins TRBV5-1 and TRBJ2-2; 9 bases align to TRBD2. The germline CDR1 and CDR2 sequences are SGHRS and YFSETQ. The trim removed 3 bases at V and 2 bases at J, leaving 5 bases unmatched. The CDR3 runs to 16 residues. The CDR3 loop is CASSYLAGTNTGELFF. The CDR3, as DNA: TGCGCCAGCAGCTACCTAGCGGGGACAAACACCGGGGAGCTGTTTTTT. Together with reference TRBV5-1 and TRBJ2-2, the CDR3 gives the full variable domain: KAGVTQTPRYLIKTRGQQVTLSCSPISGHRSVSWYQQTPGQGLQFLFEYFSETQRNKGNFPGRFSGRQFSNSRSEMNVSTLELGDSALYLCASSYLAGTNTGELFFGEGSRLTVL.

The chain recombines TRBV5-1 with TRBJ2-7; D is ambiguous. The CDR3 is 13 amino acids. Germline V CDR1 and CDR2: SGHRS, YFSETQ. Trimming left V 5 bases short and J 1 base short, with 10 bases between. The DNA of the CDR3 is TGCGCCAGCAGTTTTGGGCTTTCCTACGAGCAGTACTTC. This sequence encodes CASSFGLSYEQYF.

The chain joins TRBV6-5 to TRBJ2-1; D is possibly TRBD2 (5 bases). This CDR3 spans 15 amino acids. Germline V gene data show CDR1 as MNHEY and CDR2 as SVGAGI. V lost 2 bases and J lost 2, with 10 bases in between. The CDR3: CASSYVSGAYNEQFF. As DNA, the CDR3 is TGTGCCAGCAGTTACGTCAGCGGAGCCTACAATGAGCAGTTCTTC.

The V call is TRBV5-8, the J call TRBJ2-7; the D gene is possibly TRBD1 (5 bases). The CDR3 extends over 16 amino acids. V gave up 0 bases and J gave up 1 base, with 14 bases separating them. The V gene's germline CDR1 is SGHTS and CDR2 YDEGEE. The CDR3 nucleotides are TGTGCCAGCAGCTTGGTAGGAAGGGGCGATTCCTACGAGCAGTACTTC. Protein: CASSLVGRGDSYEQYF.

The V and J genes are TRBV6-1 and TRBJ2-5; the D gene is possibly TRBD1 (6 bases). Germline-derived CDR1 and CDR2 are MNHNS and SASEGT. Deletions cut 8 bases from V and 10 bases from J, with 17 bases between. This CDR3 is 12 amino acids long. Here the CDR3 DNA reads TGTGCCAGCGGGACATCCCAGGCGGGCCAGTACTTC. As protein: CASGTSQAGQYF.

J is TRBJ1-5 and V is TRBV5-4, with D unclear. This CDR3 comprises 12 residues. Trimming stripped 4 bases from V and 11 bases from J, with 13 bases between. The germline V gene encodes CDR1 SGHNT and CDR2 YYREEE (reference sequence). CDR3 bases: TGTGCCAGCAGCCAAGACCGAGGAGCCCAGCATTTT. Translated: CASSQDRGAQHF.